Described below is a single T cell receptor beta chain sequence and its context. The antigen is undetermined. Nominal health characterized the donors when sampled, though unrecorded immune exposures were likely. Germline loops: CDR1 KGHSH, CDR2 LQKENI. CDR3 length: 15 amino acids. Trimming pared 5 bases from V and 4 bases from J, leaving 17 bases between. The PCR ran on 60 Vbeta and 13 Jbeta primers. Profiling relied on immunoSEQ multiplex PCR, and the TCRdb table lists in-frame clones only, not all of them. The specimen's table records roughly 42,000 clones. The sample comes from a study of cytomegalovirus exposure and HLA in healthy donors. Study context: T cells numbering about 179 million yielded around 120 million unique TCR beta sequences in an earlier analysis. The study, taken as a whole, reports: Based on reports, TCR beta sequences accurately predicted HLA-A and HLA-B alleles for most subjects.

The V call is TRBV18, the J call TRBJ1-2; D possibly corresponds to TRBD1 (5 bases). Source material: PBMCs. This clonotype was sampled from a man younger than 45 in good health and CMV-seronegative. This CDR3 is CASSTLQDKTYGYTF. The CDR3 DNA reads as TGTGCCAGCTCAACCCTTCAGGACAAAACCTATGGCTACACCTTC. Variable domain in full (rest from reference TRBV18 and TRBJ1-2): NAGVMQNPRHLVRRRGQEARLRCSPMKGHSHVYWYRQLPEEGLKFMVYLQKENIIDESGMPKERFSAEFPKEGPSILRIQQVVRGDSAAYFCASSTLQDKTYGYTFGSGTRLTVV.